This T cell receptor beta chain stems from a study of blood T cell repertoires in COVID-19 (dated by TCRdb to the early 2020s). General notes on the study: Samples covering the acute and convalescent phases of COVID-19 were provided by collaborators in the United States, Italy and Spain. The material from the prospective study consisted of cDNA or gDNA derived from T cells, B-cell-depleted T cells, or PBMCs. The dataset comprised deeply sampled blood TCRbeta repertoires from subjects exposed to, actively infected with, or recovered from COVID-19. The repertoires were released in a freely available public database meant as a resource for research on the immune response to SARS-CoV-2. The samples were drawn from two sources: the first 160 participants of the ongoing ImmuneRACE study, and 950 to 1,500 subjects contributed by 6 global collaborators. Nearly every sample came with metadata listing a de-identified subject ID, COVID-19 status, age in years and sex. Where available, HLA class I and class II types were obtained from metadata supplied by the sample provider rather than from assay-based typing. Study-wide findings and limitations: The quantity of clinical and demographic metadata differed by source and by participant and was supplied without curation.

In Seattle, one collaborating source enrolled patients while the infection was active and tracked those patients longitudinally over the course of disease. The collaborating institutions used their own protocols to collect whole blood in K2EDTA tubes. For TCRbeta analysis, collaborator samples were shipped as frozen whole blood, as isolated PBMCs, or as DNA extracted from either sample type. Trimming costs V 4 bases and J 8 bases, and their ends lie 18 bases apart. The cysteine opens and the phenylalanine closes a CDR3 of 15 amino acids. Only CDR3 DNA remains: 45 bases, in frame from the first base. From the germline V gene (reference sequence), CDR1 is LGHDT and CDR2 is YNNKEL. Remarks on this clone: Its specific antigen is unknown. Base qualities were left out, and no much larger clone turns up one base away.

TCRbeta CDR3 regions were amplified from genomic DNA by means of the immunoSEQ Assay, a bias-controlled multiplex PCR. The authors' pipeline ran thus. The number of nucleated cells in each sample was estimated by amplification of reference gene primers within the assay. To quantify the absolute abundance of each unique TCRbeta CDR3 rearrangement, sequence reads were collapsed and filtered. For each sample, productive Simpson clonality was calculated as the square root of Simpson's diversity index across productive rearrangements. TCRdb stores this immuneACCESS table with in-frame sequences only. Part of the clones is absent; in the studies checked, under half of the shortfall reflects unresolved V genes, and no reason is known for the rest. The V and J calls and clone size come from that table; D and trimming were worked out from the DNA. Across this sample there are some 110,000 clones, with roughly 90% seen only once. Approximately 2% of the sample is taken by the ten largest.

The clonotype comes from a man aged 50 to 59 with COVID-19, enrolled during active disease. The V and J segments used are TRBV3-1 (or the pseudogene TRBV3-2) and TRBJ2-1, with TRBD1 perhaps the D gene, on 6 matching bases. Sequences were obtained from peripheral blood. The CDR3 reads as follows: CASSPRDIGRDEQFF. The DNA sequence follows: TGTGCCAGCAGCCCTCGGGACATAGGGAGAGATGAGCAGTTCTTC.